The present entry profiles one T cell receptor beta chain with its context. This sample is part of a study of blood T cell repertoires in COVID-19. The V end was cut by 4 bases, the J end by 4 bases, with 11 bases between. From germline, CDR1 is MDHEN and CDR2 SYDVKM. CDR3 size: 14 residues. The method was immunoSEQ multiplex PCR; TCRdb's version includes in-frame clones alone and lacks a portion of them. The data show 100,000 to 120,000 clones, approximately 82% seen once. The sequence derives from a woman aged 70 to 79 with acute or convalescent COVID-19. V and J are TRBV28 and TRBJ1-3; D unclear. Sequencing was done on a sample of peripheral blood. The CDR3 coding sequence is TGTGCCAGCAGTTCGACATCTGAAGGAAACACCATATATTTT. It is translated as CASSSTSEGNTIYF.